The 29 T cell receptor beta chains listed next were all sequenced from one sample in a study of shared clonotypes between healthy human individuals. CD45RO-negative cells were positively selected for CCR7, leaving out terminally differentiated effector memory CD45RA+ cells. Sequenced by immunoSEQ multiplex PCR; TCRdb stores in-frame clones only, minus some. The repertoire holds millions of clones, about 94% seen once, with about 1.1% in the top ten. Material for sequencing was naive CD8+ T cells sorted from blood. Source of these receptors: a man aged 18 to 30 in good health.

J is TRBJ2-2 and V is TRBV4-3; 7 bases agree with TRBD1. The ends lost 2 bases at V and 0 bases at J; junction bases unmatched: 9. Germline V gives CDR1 LGHNA, CDR2 YSLEER. The CDR3 is made up of 18 amino acids. The CDR3 region is CASSQRDSSRTNTGELFF. Written as DNA, the CDR3 is TGCGCCAGCAGCCAACGGGACAGCAGTAGAACGAACACCGGGGAGCTGTTTTTT.

This chain uses TRBV13 with TRBJ2-2; 8 nucleotides match TRBD2. Trimming took 5 bases from V and 4 from J; bases not matched to a gene: 9. CDR1 PRHDT and CDR2 FYEKMQ come from the germline V gene (reference sequence). This CDR3 region has 16 residues. CDR3 in DNA: TGTGCCAGCAGCGCTACCGGGACTAGTGGCACCGGGGAGCTGTTTTTT. Protein product: CASSATGTSGTGELFF. Full variable domain (remainder filled in from reference TRBV13 and TRBJ2-2): AAGVIQSPRHLIKEKRETATLKCYPIPRHDTVYWYQQGPGQDPQFLISFYEKMQSDKGSIPDRFSAQQFSDYHSELNMSSLELGDSALYFCASSATGTSGTGELFFGEGSRLTVL.

CDR3 amino acids: CASSFQTGDYGYTF. The CDR3 nucleotides read TGTGCCAGCAGCTTTCAGACAGGGGACTATGGCTACACCTTC. The chain is built from TRBV4-2 and TRBJ1-2; TRBD1 aligns across 8 bases. The CDR3 loop spans 14 amino acids. CDR1 is LGHNA, CDR2 YNFKEQ, per germline. V trimming: 5 bases; J trimming: 3 bases; junction bases outside the gene matches: 5.

V is TRBV5-4 and J is TRBJ2-3; 8 nucleotides match TRBD2. The CDR3 is made up of 14 amino acids. The germline V gene encodes CDR1 SGHNT and CDR2 YYREEE (reference sequence). The trim removed 5 bases at V and 6 bases at J, leaving 8 bases unmatched. CDR3 amino acids: CASRKGLGVDTQYF. The CDR3 region has the DNA TGTGCCAGCAGAAAGGGACTAGGGGTTGATACGCAGTATTTT. Full variable domain (missing parts from reference TRBV5-4 and TRBJ2-3): ETGVTQSPTHLIKTRGQQVTLRCSSQSGHNTVSWYQQALGQGPQFIFQYYREEENGRGNFPPRFSGLQFPNYSSELNVNALELDDSALYLCASRKGLGVDTQYFGPGTRLTVL.

The chain links TRBV7-9 to TRBJ1-2; 10 bases agree with TRBD1. The CDR3 length is 15 residues. Losses at the gene ends were 5 bases for V and 3 bases for J; bases not matched to a gene: 6. Germline-derived CDR1 and CDR2 are SEHNR and FQNEAQ (reference sequence). CDR3 DNA: TGTGCCAGCAGCCTCGGGACAGGGGCGGACTATGGCTACACCTTC. Its protein product is CASSLGTGADYGYTF. Combining the CDR3 with reference TRBV7-9 and TRBJ1-2 gives the whole variable domain DTGVSQNPRHKITKRGQNVTFRCDPISEHNRLYWYRQTLGQGPEFLTYFQNEAQLEKSRLLSDRFSAERPKGSFSTLEIQRTEQGDSAMYLCASSLGTGADYGYTFGSGTRLTVV.

This rearrangement joins TRBV30 to TRBJ1-2; D might be TRBD1 (6 bases). CDR1 and CDR2 (germline): GTSNPN, SVGIG (reference sequence). V dropped 3 bases and J dropped 2 bases, with 10 bases sitting between them. CDR3 length equals 13 residues. The CDR3 nucleotides read TGTGCCTGGAGCCCCGACAGGAACTATGGCTACACCTTC. This encodes CAWSPDRNYGYTF.

Regarding this clone: Other DNA variants within this sample encode the same CDR3. The V gene is TRBV19, the J gene TRBJ1-1; D is unclear. Trimming removed 3 bases from V and 1 base from J, with 6 bases in between. This CDR3 comprises 13 residues. Germline V lookup: CDR1 LNHDA, CDR2 SQIVND (reference sequence). The CDR3 region is CASSITGNTEAFF. The CDR3, as DNA: TGTGCCAGTAGTATTACGGGGAACACTGAAGCTTTCTTT.

The gene calls are TRBV7-9 and TRBJ2-7; unclear D gene. V lost 4 bases to trimming and J lost 6 bases, with 19 bases between them. Germline V gene sequence: CDR1 SEHNR, CDR2 FQNEAQ (reference sequence). This CDR3 has 15 amino acids. CDR3 loop: CASSSSDVIALEQYF. In nucleotides, the CDR3 is TGTGCCAGCAGCTCATCGGACGTAATAGCCCTCGAGCAGTACTTC.

This rearrangement joins TRBV19 to TRBJ2-5; D not certain. CDR1 and CDR2 from the germline V gene are LNHDA and SQIVND (reference sequence). The CDR3 spans 11 residues. Trimming shortened V by 6 bases and J by 4 bases, and 6 bases separated the two germline ends. The CDR3, as DNA: TGTGCCAGTAGGGTCGGAGAGACCCAGTACTTC. Protein product: CASRVGETQYF.

The gene calls are TRBV6-6 and TRBJ2-2; no clear D gene. The CDR3 totals 15 residues. Germline lookup yields CDR1 MNHNY and CDR2 SVGAGI (reference sequence). V was trimmed by 0 bases and J by 0 bases, leaving 5 bases between them. The DNA for the CDR3 is TGTGCCAGCAGTTACTCCCCCGCGAACACCGGGGAGCTGTTTTTT. It encodes CASSYSPANTGELFF.

This rearrangement joins TRBV5-8 to TRBJ1-6, with D perhaps TRBD1 (5 bases). V lost 5 bases and J 7 bases, leaving 13 bases between the germline ends. Germline V CDR1 and CDR2: SGHTS, YDEGEE. This CDR3 has 14 residues. The CDR3 loop reads CASSGTSGNSPLHF. The CDR3, as DNA: TGTGCCAGCAGTGGAACCTCAGGGAATTCACCCCTCCACTTT.

The chain is built from TRBV5-5 and TRBJ2-7, with TRBD1 as a possible D gene (6 bases). V shed 4 bases and J shed 3 bases, with 14 bases lying between them. Germline V gene lookup returns CDR1 SGHKS and CDR2 YYEKEE (reference sequence). This CDR3 contains 14 residues. The CDR3 nucleotides read TGTGCCAGCAGCGGGACAAACCTTTACTACGAGCAGTACTTC. Residues: CASSGTNLYYEQYF.

The chain is built from TRBV4-3 and TRBJ2-7; TRBD1 aligns across 8 bases. The trim removed 0 bases at V and 3 bases at J, leaving 4 bases unmatched. This CDR3 has 15 residues. The germline V gene has CDR1 LGHNA and CDR2 YSLEER. The CDR3 coding sequence is TGCGCCAGCAGCCAAGAATGGACAGGGCTCTACGAGCAGTACTTC. The encoded protein is CASSQEWTGLYEQYF.

CDR3: CASSLGQTNTEAFF. The CDR3 DNA follows: TGTGCCAGCAGCTTAGGACAAACGAACACTGAAGCTTTCTTT. This chain uses TRBV7-9 with TRBJ1-1, with unresolved D. The CDR3 contains 14 residues. V was trimmed by 1 base and J by 1 base, leaving 7 bases between them. Germline-derived CDR1 and CDR2 are SEHNR and FQNEAQ (reference sequence).

The V gene is TRBV2, the J gene TRBJ2-1, with a possible D match to TRBD2 (6 bases). Deletions cut 8 bases from V and 8 bases from J, with 19 bases between. The CDR3 length is 14 residues. The germline CDR1 and CDR2 sequences are SNHLY and FYNNEI. CDR3 coding DNA: TGTGCCAGCCTGAGAGGCAGCCCGGGAGATGAGCAGTTCTTC. Protein product: CASLRGSPGDEQFF.

The J gene is TRBJ1-6, the V gene TRBV7-2; 11 nucleotides agree with TRBD1. CDR1 and CDR2 from the germline V gene are SGHTA and FQGNSA. J lost 9 bases, V lost 7 bases, and 5 bases had no gene match. This CDR3 has 14 amino acids. This CDR3 reads CASTGQGAGSPLHF. In nucleotides, the CDR3 is TGTGCCAGCACCGGACAGGGGGCAGGTTCACCCCTCCACTTT. Full variable domain (missing parts from reference TRBV7-2 and TRBJ1-6): GAGVSQSPSNKVTEKGKDVELRCDPISGHTALYWYRQSLGQGLEFLIYFQGNSAPDKSGLPSDRFSAERTGGSVSTLTIQRTQQEDSAVYLCASTGQGAGSPLHFGNGTRLTVT.

This chain joins TRBV6-6 and TRBJ2-2; D is perhaps TRBD2 (6 bases). The CDR3 runs to 15 residues. Germline CDR1 MNHNY, CDR2 SVGAGI (reference sequence). Trimming took 6 bases from V and 8 from J, leaving 19 bases between them. This CDR3 reads CASSLGASAGGELFF. The CDR3 DNA is TGTGCCAGCAGCCTCGGGGCTAGCGCGGGGGGGGAGCTGTTTTTT.

This chain links TRBV10-2 with TRBJ2-1, with 10 bases matching TRBD2. The V and J ends lost 8 bases and 6 bases, in that order; junction bases with no gene match: 4. The CDR3 has 13 residues. In germline, CDR1 is WSHSY, CDR2 SAAADI. CDR3 nucleotide sequence: TGCGCCAGCGACCTAGCGGGAGCCAATGAGCAGTTCTTC. Translated, it gives CASDLAGANEQFF.

The V gene is TRBV6-6, the J gene TRBJ2-7, with D maybe TRBD1 (5 bases). CDR1 and CDR2 (germline): MNHNY, SVGAGI (reference sequence). This CDR3 has 12 residues. With 8 bases removed from V and 4 bases from J, the gap between germline ends came to 12 bases. The CDR3 bases are TGTGCCAGCTCCCCGGACACGTACGAGCAGTACTTC. This gives the protein CASSPDTYEQYF.

This clone was found once. V usage is TRBV29-1 and J usage is TRBJ2-5, with a possible D match to TRBD2 (6 bases). The ends were cut back, 0 bases at V and 5 bases at J, with 25 bases in the middle. Germline V gene lookup returns CDR1 SQVTM and CDR2 ANQGSEA. The CDR3 is made up of 18 amino acids. As DNA, the CDR3 is TGCAGCGTTGAAGATAAGGGGTTGGACTATCCGATACGTGAGACCCAGTACTTC. Translated, it gives CSVEDKGLDYPIRETQYF.

The chain recombines TRBV20-1 with TRBJ2-7; D possibly corresponds to TRBD2 (6 bases). V lost 7 bases, J lost 6 bases, and 13 bases lay in between. The CDR3 is 11 residues long. Germline V CDR1 and CDR2: DFQATT, SNEGSKA (reference sequence). In nucleotides, the CDR3 is TGCAGTGTCCCGATCGGGGGCGAGCAGTACTTC. Its translation is CSVPIGGEQYF.

The rearrangement links TRBV4-1 to TRBJ2-3, with 7 bases identical to TRBD2. The CDR3 length is 14 residues. Trimming removed 4 bases from V and 6 bases from J; junction bases left unmatched: 7. The germline V gene encodes CDR1 MGHRA and CDR2 YSYEKL. Here the CDR3 reads CASSLQREWDTQYF. The CDR3 nucleotides are TGCGCCAGCAGCCTTCAGCGGGAATGGGATACGCAGTATTTT.

This clone has just one count. Additional DNA sequences in this sample encode the identical CDR3. This sequence joins TRBV30 and TRBJ2-7; D is possibly TRBD1 (6 bases). V was trimmed by 6 bases and J by 0 bases, leaving 12 bases between them. This CDR3 has 13 amino acids. CDR1 and CDR2 (germline): GTSNPN, SVGIG (reference sequence). CDR3 DNA sequence: TGTGCCTGCCGGGACACCAGCTCCTACGAGCAGTACTTC. This gives the protein CACRDTSSYEQYF. The full variable domain, its missing parts supplied by reference TRBV30 and TRBJ2-7, is SQTIHQWPATLVQPVGSPLSLECTVEGTSNPNLYWYRQAAGRGLQLLFYSVGIGQISSEVPQNLSASRPQDRQFILSSKKLLLSDSGFYLCACRDTSSYEQYFGPGTRLTVT.

The V call is TRBV7-9, the J call TRBJ2-7; a possible D gene is TRBD2 (6 bases). In germline, CDR1 is SEHNR, CDR2 FQNEAQ (reference sequence). The CDR3 consists of 13 residues. V was trimmed by 8 bases and J by 5 bases, leaving 16 bases between them. The CDR3 region has the DNA TGTGCCAGCTCTCACCCGGGGGAGAACGAGCAGTACTTC. Translated, it gives CASSHPGENEQYF.

The J gene is TRBJ1-1, the V gene TRBV6-6; the D gene is possibly TRBD1 (5 bases). V lost 11 bases and J lost 9, with 16 bases in between. This CDR3 spans 11 amino acids. CDR1 MNHNY and CDR2 SVGAGI come from the germline V gene (reference sequence). CDR3 nucleotides: TGTGCCGGGCGGGGCCCGGACAAAGCTTTCTTT. This sequence encodes CAGRGPDKAFF.

The rearrangement joins TRBV4-3 to TRBJ1-1, with TRBD1 matching 9 bases. Trimming took 4 bases from V and 3 from J; bases not matched to a gene: 3. There are 14 residues in the CDR3. The germline CDR1 and CDR2 sequences are LGHNA and YSLEER. DNA for the CDR3: TGCGCCAGCAGCCCCGACAGGGGGGACACTGAAGCTTTCTTT. It codes for CASSPDRGDTEAFF.

The rearrangement joins TRBV7-9 to TRBJ2-2, with D tentatively TRBD2 (6 bases). In germline, CDR1 is SEHNR, CDR2 FQNEAQ (reference sequence). V lost 6 bases, J lost 5 bases, and 7 bases lay in between. This CDR3 contains 12 residues. CDR3 loop: CASSRGTGELFF. In nucleotides, the CDR3 is TGTGCCAGCAGTCGGGGGACCGGGGAGCTGTTTTTT.

The chain is built from TRBV11-2 and TRBJ2-3, with no clear D. Germline V CDR1 and CDR2: SGHAT, FQNNGV. Trimming pared 4 bases from V and 4 bases from J, leaving 15 bases between. The CDR3 is 15 amino acids. The CDR3 DNA is TGTGCCAGCAGCTCGAGAGGAGTTGGATCAGATACGCAGTATTTT. It yields the protein CASSSRGVGSDTQYF.

The gene calls are TRBV6-5 and TRBJ2-5, with 9 nucleotides matching TRBD2. V gave up 6 bases and J gave up 3 bases; unmatched junction bases: 5. CDR3 length: 14 amino acids. The germline gives CDR1 MNHEY, CDR2 SVGAGI. The CDR3 DNA follows: TGTGCCAGCAGCGAGCGGGGGGATGAAGAGACCCAGTACTTC. Its protein product is CASSERGDEETQYF.